This T cell receptor beta chain was profiled in a study of cytomegalovirus exposure and HLA in healthy donors. CDR1 is MGHDK and CDR2 is SYGVNS in the germline V gene. The CDR3 extends over 16 amino acids. With V trimmed by 6 bases and J by 0 bases, 2 bases remained unmatched. Researchers ran the PCR with 60 Vbeta and 13 Jbeta primers. TCRdb's table, derived via immunoSEQ multiplex PCR, lists solely in-frame clones and lacks some. The sample has about 130,000 clones, over 65% seen once. The V call is TRBV25-1, the J call TRBJ2-1; TRBD2 aligns across 13 bases. The TCR comes from a man aged 30 to 39 in good health and CMV-seropositive. The sequencing input was PBMCs. The CDR3 DNA is TGTGCCAGCAGCGGGACTAGCGGGATCTCCTACAATGAGCAGTTCTTC. It encodes CASSGTSGISYNEQFF.